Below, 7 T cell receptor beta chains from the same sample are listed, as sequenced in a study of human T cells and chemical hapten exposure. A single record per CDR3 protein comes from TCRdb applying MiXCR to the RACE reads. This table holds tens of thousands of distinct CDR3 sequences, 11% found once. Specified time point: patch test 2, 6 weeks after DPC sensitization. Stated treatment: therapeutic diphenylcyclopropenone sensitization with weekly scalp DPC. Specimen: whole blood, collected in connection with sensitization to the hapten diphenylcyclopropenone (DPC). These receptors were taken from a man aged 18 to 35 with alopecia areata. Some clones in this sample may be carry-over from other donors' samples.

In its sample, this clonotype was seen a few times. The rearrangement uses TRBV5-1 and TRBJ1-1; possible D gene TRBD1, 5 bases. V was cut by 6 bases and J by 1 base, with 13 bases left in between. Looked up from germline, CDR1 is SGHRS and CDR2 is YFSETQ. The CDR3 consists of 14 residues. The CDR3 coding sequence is TGCGCCAGCACCCGAGGGGACGAGAACACTGAAGCTTTCTTT. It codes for CASTRGDENTEAFF.

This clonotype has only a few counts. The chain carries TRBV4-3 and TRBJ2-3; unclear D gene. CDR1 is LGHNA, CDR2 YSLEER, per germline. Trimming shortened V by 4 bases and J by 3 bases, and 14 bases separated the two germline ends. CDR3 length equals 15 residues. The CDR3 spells CASSRLTVGTDTQYF. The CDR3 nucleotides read TGCGCCAGCAGCCGCCTCACCGTGGGGACAGATACGCAGTATTTT.

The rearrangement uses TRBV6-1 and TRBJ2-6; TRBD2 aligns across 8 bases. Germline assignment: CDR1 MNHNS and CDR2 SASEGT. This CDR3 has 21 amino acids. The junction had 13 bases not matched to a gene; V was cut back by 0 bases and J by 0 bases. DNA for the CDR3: TGTGCCAGCAGTGAAGCCAGGATCGGCGGGGGGACCCTCTCTGGGGCCAACGTCCTGACTTTC. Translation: CASSEARIGGGTLSGANVLTF.

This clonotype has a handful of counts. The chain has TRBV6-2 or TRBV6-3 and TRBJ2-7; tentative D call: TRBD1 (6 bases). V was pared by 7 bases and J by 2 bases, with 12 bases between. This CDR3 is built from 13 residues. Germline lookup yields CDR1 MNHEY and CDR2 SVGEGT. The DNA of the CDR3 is TGTGCCAGCACTACCGGACAGACCTACGAGCAGTACTTC. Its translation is CASTTGQTYEQYF.

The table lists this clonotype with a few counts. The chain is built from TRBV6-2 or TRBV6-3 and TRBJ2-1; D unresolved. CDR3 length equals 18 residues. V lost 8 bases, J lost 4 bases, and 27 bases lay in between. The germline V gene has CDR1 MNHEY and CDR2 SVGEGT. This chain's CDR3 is CASGKVKPPRSSYNEQFF. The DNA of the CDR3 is TGTGCCAGCGGAAAAGTCAAGCCACCGAGATCTTCATACAATGAGCAGTTCTTC.

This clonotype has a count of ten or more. In DNA form, the CDR3 reads TGTGCCAGCAGCCAGGGGACTAGGGATGAGCAGTTCTTC. It encodes CASSQGTRDEQFF. This chain joins TRBV7-6 and TRBJ2-1, with 8 bases aligning to TRBD2. Germline lookup yields CDR1 SGHVS and CDR2 FNYEAQ. The CDR3 runs to 13 residues. The J segment lost 8 bases and the V segment lost 5 bases, leaving 5 bases of the junction unmatched.

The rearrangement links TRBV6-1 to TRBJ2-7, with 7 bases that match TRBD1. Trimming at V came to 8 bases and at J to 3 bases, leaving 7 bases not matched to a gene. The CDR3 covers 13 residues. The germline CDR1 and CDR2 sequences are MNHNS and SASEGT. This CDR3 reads CASRPRQGYEQYV. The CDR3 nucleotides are TGTGCCAGCCGACCACGACAGGGCTACGAGCAGTACGTC.